These 15 T cell receptor beta chains were all obtained from the same sample, sequenced in a study of shared clonotypes between healthy human individuals (dated by TCRdb to the early 2020s). The library relied on the immunoSEQ multiplex PCR assay. TCRdb holds this immuneACCESS table with in-frame rearrangements only. Some clones are missing; in checked studies, unresolved V genes explain under half, and the rest has no known cause. This sample lists a few million clones; 90% to 95% were detected once. The ten largest clonotypes hold roughly 0.14% of the sample. The sequenced sample consisted of naive CD4+ T cells sorted from blood. The cell subset or site label for this specimen denotes: CD45RA+ positively selected. The receptors derive from a man aged 18 to 30 in good health.

This sequence joins TRBV5-1 and TRBJ1-6; D ambiguous. Trimming removed 0 bases at V and 6 bases at J, with 7 bases between. Germline CDR1 reads SGHRS; CDR2 reads YFSETQ. The CDR3 is 14 residues long. The CDR3 sequence is CASSLDSTNSPLHF. The CDR3 nucleotides are TGCGCCAGCAGCTTGGACAGTACTAATTCACCCCTCCACTTT.

As to this clone: The junction does not match germline at one end; this may be a read error. The chain recombines TRBV7-7 with TRBJ2-1; no firm D call. The CDR3 has 14 residues. CDR1 is SSHAT, CDR2 FNYEAQ, per germline (reference sequence). The CDR3 protein is CASSLSSSYNEQFF. The CDR3 DNA follows: TGTGCTAGCAGCTTATCTAGCTCCTACAATGAGCAGTTCTTC.

This clone was seen a single time. The gene calls are TRBV10-3 and TRBJ2-7; 9 bases line up with TRBD1. V dropped 4 bases and J dropped 0; count of bases not matched to a gene: 16. This CDR3 region has 19 residues. The V gene's germline CDR1 is ENHRY and CDR2 SYGVKD. The CDR3 coding sequence is TGTGCCATCAGTGGCTCCGGGACAGGGCAGAGTGGCAGCTCCTACGAGCAGTACTTC. Translating it yields CAISGSGTGQSGSSYEQYF.

The chain has TRBV29-1 and TRBJ2-1, with D possibly matching TRBD2 (5 bases). The germline V gene encodes CDR1 SQVTM and CDR2 ANQGSEA. This CDR3 contains 12 residues. V gave up 4 bases and J gave up 8 bases, with 12 bases separating them. The CDR3 DNA follows: TGCAGCGTTGGGTTAGCGTATTATGAGCAGTTCTTC. Translation: CSVGLAYYEQFF.

J is TRBJ2-7 and V is TRBV5-6, with a weak D call TRBD1 (5 bases). Germline CDR1 SGHDT, CDR2 YYEEEE. The CDR3 consists of 12 residues. V lost 2 bases to trimming and J lost 3 bases, with 6 bases between them. The CDR3 DNA reads TGTGCCAGCAGCTTACAGGTCTACGAGCAGTACTTC. Translated: CASSLQVYEQYF.

The chain joins TRBV9 to TRBJ2-7; D may correspond to TRBD1 or TRBD2 (5 bases each). Trimming cost V 0 bases and J 3 bases, with 13 bases left between them. CDR1 SGDLS and CDR2 YYNGEE come from the germline V gene. This CDR3 is 15 amino acids long. The CDR3 region has the DNA TGTGCCAGCAGCGTAGCAGGGAGTACCTTCTACGAGCAGTACTTC. It yields the protein CASSVAGSTFYEQYF.

With respect to this clone: Other DNA sequences in this specimen translate into the identical CDR3. The chain employs TRBV7-9 and TRBJ1-4; 11 nucleotides align to TRBD1. Germline trimming cut 5 bases from V and 5 bases from J; bases unmatched to any gene: 1. The length of the CDR3 is 14 residues. CDR1 SEHNR and CDR2 FQNEAQ come from the germline V gene (reference sequence). Here the CDR3 reads CASSRDRGNEKLFF. The CDR3, as DNA: TGTGCCAGCAGCCGGGACAGGGGGAATGAAAAACTGTTTTTT.

This clone was seen a few times. Other DNA sequences from this sample encode an identical CDR3 as well. The gene calls are TRBV7-2 and TRBJ2-7; 8 nucleotides match TRBD1. Germline assignment: CDR1 SGHTA and CDR2 FQGNSA. The CDR3 has 15 residues. V was pared by 1 base and J by 0 bases, with 2 bases of the junction left unmatched. DNA for the CDR3: TGTGCCAGCAGCTTAGGACAGGGGAGCTCCTACGAGCAGTACTTC. Encoded protein: CASSLGQGSSYEQYF.

The chain employs TRBV12-5 and TRBJ1-1; D is possibly TRBD1 (5 bases). Germline V gene sequence: CDR1 LGHNT, CDR2 FRNRAP. Between the trimmed V and J ends, which lost 1 base and 4 bases, there was a span of 7 bases. CDR3 length equals 13 residues. CDR3 DNA sequence: TGTGCTAGTGGTTTGGCGCAGGGCACTGAAGCTTTCTTT. As protein: CASGLAQGTEAFF.

There are a few counts of this clone. The V gene is TRBV30, the J gene TRBJ1-3; D ambiguous. CDR1 is GTSNPN and CDR2 is SVGIG in the germline V gene (reference sequence). This CDR3 spans 12 amino acids. V shed 0 bases and J shed 9 bases, with 9 bases lying between them. The CDR3 loop reads CAWSVTPLTIYF. The CDR3 DNA sequence: TGTGCCTGGAGTGTAACTCCTCTCACCATATATTTT.

The rearrangement joins TRBV2 to TRBJ2-1; 9 bases map to TRBD1. The CDR3 sequence is 15 residues long. The V gene end was trimmed by 6 bases and the J gene end by 7 bases; junction bases not matched to a gene: 10. Germline CDR1 and CDR2: SNHLY and FYNNEI. CDR3 residues: CASSGPQGAQNEQFF. In DNA form, the CDR3 reads TGTGCCAGCAGCGGTCCACAGGGGGCGCAGAATGAGCAGTTCTTC.

The CDR3 sequence: CAWSSPQGVLTGELFF. CDR3 DNA sequence: TGTGCCTGGAGCTCTCCCCAGGGGGTCTTAACCGGGGAGCTGTTTTTT. This chain connects TRBV30 to TRBJ2-2; TRBD1 matches 7 bases. The V gene's germline CDR1 is GTSNPN and CDR2 SVGIG (reference sequence). This CDR3 has 16 residues. Trimming removed 3 bases from V and 5 bases from J; junction bases left unmatched: 12.

The chain joins TRBV6-6 to TRBJ1-6; 9 nucleotides line up with TRBD1. V gave up 5 bases and J gave up 7 bases; unmatched junction bases: 6. The CDR3 runs 15 residues. The germline gives CDR1 MNHNY, CDR2 SVGAGI (reference sequence). The CDR3 protein is CASSQGQGGNSPLHF. The CDR3 region has the DNA TGTGCCAGCAGTCAGGGACAGGGAGGAAATTCACCCCTCCACTTT.

The DNA of the CDR3 is TGTGCCAGCAGCTACCAGGGGGTGGCTTCCTACGAGCAGTACTTC. It codes for CASSYQGVASYEQYF. V usage is TRBV7-2 and J usage is TRBJ2-7, with 7 bases lining up with TRBD1. The CDR3 runs to 15 residues. V was clipped by 4 bases and J by 1 base; unmatched bases: 7. From germline, CDR1 is SGHTA and CDR2 FQGNSA.

The chain is built from TRBV15 and TRBJ2-4; 7 nucleotides align to TRBD1. Trimming removed 8 bases from V and 0 bases from J; junction bases left unmatched: 4. Germline values: CDR1 LNHNV, CDR2 YYDKDF (reference sequence). The CDR3 is 14 amino acids. The DNA for the CDR3 is TGTGCCACCCGACAGGGTCTAGCCAAAAACATTCAGTACTTC. This gives the protein CATRQGLAKNIQYF.